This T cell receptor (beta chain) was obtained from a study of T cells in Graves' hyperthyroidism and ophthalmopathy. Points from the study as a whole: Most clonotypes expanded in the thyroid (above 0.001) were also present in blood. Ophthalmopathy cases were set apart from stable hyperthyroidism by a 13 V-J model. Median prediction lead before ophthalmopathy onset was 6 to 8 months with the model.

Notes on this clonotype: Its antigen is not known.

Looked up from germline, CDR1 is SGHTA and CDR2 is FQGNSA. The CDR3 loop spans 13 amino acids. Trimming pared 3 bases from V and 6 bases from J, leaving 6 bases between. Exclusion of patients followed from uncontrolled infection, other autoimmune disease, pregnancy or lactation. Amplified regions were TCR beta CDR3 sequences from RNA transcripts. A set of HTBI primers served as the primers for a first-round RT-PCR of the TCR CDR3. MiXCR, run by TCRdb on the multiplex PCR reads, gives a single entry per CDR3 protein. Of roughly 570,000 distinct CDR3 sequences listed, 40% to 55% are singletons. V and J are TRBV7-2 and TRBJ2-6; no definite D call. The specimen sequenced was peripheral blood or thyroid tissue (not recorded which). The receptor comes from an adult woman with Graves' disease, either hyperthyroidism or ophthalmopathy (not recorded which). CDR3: CASSLMEANVLTF. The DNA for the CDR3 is TGTGCCAGCAGCTTGATGGAGGCCAACGTCCTGACTTTC.